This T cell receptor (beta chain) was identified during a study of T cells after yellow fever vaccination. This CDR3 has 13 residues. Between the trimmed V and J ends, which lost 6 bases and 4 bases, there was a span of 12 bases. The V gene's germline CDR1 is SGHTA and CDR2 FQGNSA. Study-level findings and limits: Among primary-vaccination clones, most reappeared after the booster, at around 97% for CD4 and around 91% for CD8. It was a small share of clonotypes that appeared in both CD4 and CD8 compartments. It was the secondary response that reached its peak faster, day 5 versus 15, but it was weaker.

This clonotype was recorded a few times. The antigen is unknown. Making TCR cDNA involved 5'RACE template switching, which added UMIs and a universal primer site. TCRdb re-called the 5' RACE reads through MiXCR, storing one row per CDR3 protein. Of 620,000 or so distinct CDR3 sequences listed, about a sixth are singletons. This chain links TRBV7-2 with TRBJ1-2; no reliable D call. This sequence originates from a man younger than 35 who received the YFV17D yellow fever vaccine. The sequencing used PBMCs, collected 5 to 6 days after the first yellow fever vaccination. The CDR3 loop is CASSSLNLYGYTF. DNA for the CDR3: TGTGCCAGCAGTTCCCTCAACCTCTATGGCTACACCTTC.